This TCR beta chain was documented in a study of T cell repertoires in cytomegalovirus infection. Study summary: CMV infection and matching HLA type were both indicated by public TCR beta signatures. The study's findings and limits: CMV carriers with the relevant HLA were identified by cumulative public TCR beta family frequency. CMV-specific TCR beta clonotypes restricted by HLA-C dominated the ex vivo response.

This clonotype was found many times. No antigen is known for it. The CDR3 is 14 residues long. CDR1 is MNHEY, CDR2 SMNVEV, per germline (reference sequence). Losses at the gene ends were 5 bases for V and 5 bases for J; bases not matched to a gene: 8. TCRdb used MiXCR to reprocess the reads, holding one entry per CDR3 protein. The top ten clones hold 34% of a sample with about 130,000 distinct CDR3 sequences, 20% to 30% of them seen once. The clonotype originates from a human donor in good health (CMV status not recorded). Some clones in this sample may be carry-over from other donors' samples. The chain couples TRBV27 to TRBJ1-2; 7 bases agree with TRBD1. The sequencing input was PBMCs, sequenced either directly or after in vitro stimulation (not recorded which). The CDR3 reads CASSTRQGGYGYTF. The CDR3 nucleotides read TGTGCCAGCAGTACTCGACAGGGCGGATATGGCTACACCTTC.